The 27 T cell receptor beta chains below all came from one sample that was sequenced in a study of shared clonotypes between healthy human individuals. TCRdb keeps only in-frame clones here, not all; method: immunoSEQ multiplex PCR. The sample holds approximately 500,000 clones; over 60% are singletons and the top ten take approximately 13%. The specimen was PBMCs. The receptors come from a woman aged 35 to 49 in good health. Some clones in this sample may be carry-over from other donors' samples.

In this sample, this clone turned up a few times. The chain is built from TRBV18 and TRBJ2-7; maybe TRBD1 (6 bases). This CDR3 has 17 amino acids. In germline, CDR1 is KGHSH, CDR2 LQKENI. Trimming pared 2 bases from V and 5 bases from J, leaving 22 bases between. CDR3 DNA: TGTGCCAGCTCACCATTGGCAACGTTAGAACAGGGTGACGAGCAGTACTTC. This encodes CASSPLATLEQGDEQYF.

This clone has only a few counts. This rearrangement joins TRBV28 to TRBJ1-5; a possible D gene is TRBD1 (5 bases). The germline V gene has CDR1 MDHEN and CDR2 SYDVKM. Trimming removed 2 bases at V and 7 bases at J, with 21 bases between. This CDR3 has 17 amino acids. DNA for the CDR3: TGTGCCAGCAGTTTACGCAGGGATTTGTTTCGTTACCAGCCCCAGCATTTT. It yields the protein CASSLRRDLFRYQPQHF.

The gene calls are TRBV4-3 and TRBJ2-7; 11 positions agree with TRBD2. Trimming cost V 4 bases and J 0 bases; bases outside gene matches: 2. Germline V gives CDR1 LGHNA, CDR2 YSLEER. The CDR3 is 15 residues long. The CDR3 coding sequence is TGCGCCAGCAGCCCACTAGCGGGAGACTCCTACGAGCAGTACTTC. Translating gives CASSPLAGDSYEQYF.

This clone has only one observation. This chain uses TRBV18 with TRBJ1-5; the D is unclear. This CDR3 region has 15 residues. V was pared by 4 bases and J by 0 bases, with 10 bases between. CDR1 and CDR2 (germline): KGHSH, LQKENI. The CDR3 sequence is CASSRASGSNQPQHF. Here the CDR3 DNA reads TGTGCCAGCTCACGCGCCTCCGGTAGCAATCAGCCCCAGCATTTT.

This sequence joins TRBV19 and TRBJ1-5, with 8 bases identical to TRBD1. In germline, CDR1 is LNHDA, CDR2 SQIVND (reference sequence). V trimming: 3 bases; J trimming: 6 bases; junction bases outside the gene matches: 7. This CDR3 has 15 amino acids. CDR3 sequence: CASSIGTGSGQPQHF. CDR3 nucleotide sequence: TGTGCCAGTAGTATTGGGACAGGCTCGGGTCAGCCCCAGCATTTT.

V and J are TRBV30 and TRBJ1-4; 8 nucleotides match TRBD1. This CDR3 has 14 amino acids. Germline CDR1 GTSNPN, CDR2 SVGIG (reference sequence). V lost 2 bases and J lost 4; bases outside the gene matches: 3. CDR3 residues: CAWSPGQVNEKLFF. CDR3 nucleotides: TGTGCCTGGAGTCCGGGACAGGTTAATGAAAAACTGTTTTTT.

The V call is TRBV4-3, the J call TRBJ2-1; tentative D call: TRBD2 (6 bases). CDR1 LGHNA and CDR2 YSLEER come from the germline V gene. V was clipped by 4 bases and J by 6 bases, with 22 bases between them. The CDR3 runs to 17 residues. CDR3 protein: CASSPGFSVGGVNEQFF. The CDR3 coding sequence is TGCGCCAGCAGCCCTGGTTTTTCCGTGGGCGGGGTCAATGAGCAGTTCTTC.

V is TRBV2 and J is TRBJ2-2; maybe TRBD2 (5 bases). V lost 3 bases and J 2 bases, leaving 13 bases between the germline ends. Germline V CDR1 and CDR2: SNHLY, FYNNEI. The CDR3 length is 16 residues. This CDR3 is CASSDRGPANTGELFF. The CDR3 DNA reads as TGTGCCAGCAGTGATCGGGGTCCCGCTAACACCGGGGAGCTGTTTTTT.

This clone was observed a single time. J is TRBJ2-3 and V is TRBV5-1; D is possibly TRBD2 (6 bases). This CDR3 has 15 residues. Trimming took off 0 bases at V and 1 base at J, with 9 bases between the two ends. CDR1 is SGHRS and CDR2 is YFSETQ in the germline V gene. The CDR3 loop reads CASSLEVAGTDTQYF. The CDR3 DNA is TGCGCCAGCAGCTTGGAAGTAGCGGGCACAGATACGCAGTATTTT.

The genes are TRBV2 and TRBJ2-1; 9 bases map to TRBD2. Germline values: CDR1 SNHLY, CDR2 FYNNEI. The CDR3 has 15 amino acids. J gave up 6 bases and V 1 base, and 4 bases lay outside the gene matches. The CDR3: CASSEGGRASNEQFF. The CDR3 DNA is TGTGCCAGCAGTGAAGGCGGGAGGGCCAGCAATGAGCAGTTCTTC.

The CDR3 DNA follows: TGTGCCAGCAGTTTATCTGGACTCAACACCATATATTTT. Amino acid sequence: CASSLSGLNTIYF. The chain is built from TRBV28 and TRBJ1-3; D is unclear. The CDR3 is made up of 13 amino acids. Trimming cost V 1 base and J 7 bases, with 8 bases left between them. Germline V gives CDR1 MDHEN, CDR2 SYDVKM. Using reference TRBV28 and TRBJ1-3 for the parts outside the CDR3, the full variable domain is DVKVTQSSRYLVKRTGEKVFLECVQDMDHENMFWYRQDPGLGLRLIYFSYDVKMKEKGDIPEGYSVSREKKERFSLILESASTNQTSMYLCASSLSGLNTIYFGEGSWLTVV.

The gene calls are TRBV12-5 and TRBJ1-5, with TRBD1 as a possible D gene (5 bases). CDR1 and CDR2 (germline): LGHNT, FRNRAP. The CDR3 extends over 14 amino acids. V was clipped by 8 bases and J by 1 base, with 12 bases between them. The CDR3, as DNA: TGTGCTAGTAGCCCCGGGACCAGCAATCAGCCCCAGCATTTT. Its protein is CASSPGTSNQPQHF.

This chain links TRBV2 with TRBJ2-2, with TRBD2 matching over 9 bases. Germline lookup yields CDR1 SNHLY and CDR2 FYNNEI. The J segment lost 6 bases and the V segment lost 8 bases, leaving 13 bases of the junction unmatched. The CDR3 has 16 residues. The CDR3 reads CASARGLAGYSGELFF. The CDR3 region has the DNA TGTGCCAGCGCGAGAGGGCTAGCGGGATACTCCGGGGAGCTGTTTTTT.

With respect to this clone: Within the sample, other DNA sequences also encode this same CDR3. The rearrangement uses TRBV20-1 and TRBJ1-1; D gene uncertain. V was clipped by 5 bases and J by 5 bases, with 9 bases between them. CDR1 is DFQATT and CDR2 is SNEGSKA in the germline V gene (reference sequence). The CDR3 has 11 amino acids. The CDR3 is CSAPGSTEAFF. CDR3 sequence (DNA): TGCAGTGCTCCGGGGAGTACTGAAGCTTTCTTT.

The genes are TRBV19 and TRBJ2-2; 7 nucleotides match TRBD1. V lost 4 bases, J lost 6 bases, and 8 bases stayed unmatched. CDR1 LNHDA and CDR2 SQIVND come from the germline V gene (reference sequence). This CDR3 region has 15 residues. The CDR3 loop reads CASSTDRVGSGELFF. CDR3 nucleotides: TGTGCCAGTAGTACCGACAGGGTTGGGTCCGGGGAGCTGTTTTTT. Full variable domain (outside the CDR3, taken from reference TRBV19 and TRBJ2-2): DGGITQSPKYLFRKEGQNVTLSCEQNLNHDAMYWYRQDPGQGLRLIYYSQIVNDFQKGDIAEGYSVSREKKESFPLTVTSAQKNPTAFYLCASSTDRVGSGELFFGEGSRLTVL.

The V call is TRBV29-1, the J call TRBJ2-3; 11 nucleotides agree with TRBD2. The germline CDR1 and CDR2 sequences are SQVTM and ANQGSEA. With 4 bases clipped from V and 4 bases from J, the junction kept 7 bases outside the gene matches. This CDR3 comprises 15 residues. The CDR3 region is CSVGASGGKPDTQYF. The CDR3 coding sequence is TGCAGCGTTGGGGCTAGCGGGGGGAAGCCAGATACGCAGTATTTT.

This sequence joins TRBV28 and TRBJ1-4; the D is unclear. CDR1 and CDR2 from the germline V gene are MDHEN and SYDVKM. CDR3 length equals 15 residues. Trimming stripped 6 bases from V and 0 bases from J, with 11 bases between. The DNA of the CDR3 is TGTGCCAGCAGACCTTCAGTTGCAACTAATGAAAAACTGTTTTTT. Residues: CASRPSVATNEKLFF.

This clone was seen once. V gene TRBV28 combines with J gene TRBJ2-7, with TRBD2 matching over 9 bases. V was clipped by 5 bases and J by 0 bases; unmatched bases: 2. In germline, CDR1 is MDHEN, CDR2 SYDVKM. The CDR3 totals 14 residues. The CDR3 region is CASSLSGSSYEQYF. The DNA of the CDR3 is TGTGCCAGCAGTCTTAGCGGGAGCTCCTACGAGCAGTACTTC.

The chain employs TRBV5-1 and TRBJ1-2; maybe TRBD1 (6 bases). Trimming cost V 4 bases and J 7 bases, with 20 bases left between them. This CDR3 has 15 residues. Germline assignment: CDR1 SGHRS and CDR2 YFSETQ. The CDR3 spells CASSGDTPGAGGYTF. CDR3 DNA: TGCGCCAGCAGCGGGGACACCCCCGGGGCAGGTGGCTACACCTTC.

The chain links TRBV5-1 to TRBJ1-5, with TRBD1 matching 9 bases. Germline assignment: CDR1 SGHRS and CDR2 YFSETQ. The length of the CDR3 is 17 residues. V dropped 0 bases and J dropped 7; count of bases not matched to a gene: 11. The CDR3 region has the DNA TGCGCCAGCAGCTTGGTCCCTGTGGGGACAGGGATGCAGCCCCAGCATTTT. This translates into CASSLVPVGTGMQPQHF.

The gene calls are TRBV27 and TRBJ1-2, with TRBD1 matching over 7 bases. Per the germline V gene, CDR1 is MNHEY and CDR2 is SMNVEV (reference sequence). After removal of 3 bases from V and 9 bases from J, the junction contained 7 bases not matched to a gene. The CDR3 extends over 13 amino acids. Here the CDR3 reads CASSFNRGTRYTF. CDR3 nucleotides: TGTGCCAGCAGTTTTAACAGGGGAACACGCTACACCTTC.

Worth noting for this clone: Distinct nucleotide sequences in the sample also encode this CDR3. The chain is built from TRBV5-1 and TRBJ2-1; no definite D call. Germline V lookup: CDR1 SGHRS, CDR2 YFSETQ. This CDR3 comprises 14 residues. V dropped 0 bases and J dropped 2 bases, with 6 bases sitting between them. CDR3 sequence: CASSLDTAYNEQFF. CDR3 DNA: TGCGCCAGCAGCTTGGACACAGCCTACAATGAGCAGTTCTTC.

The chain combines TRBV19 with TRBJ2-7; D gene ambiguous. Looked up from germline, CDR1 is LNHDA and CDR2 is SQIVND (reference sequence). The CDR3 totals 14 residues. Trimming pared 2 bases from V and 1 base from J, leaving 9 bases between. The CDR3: CASSISATSYEQYF. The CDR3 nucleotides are TGTGCCAGTAGTATAAGCGCGACTTCCTACGAGCAGTACTTC.

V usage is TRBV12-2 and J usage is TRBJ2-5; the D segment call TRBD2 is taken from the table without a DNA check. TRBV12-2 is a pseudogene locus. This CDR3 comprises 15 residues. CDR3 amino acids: CASRLGRGTGETQYF. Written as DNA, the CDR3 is TGTGCAAGTCGCTTAGGTCGGGGTACCGGGGAGACCCAGTACTTC.

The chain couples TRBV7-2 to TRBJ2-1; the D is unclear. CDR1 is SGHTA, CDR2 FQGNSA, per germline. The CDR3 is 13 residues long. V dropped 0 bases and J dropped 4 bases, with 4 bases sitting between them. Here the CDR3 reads CASSLALYNEQFF. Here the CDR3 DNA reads TGTGCCAGCAGCTTAGCCCTATACAATGAGCAGTTCTTC. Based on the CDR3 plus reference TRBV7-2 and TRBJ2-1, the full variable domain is GAGVSQSPSNKVTEKGKDVELRCDPISGHTALYWYRQSLGQGLEFLIYFQGNSAPDKSGLPSDRFSAERTGGSVSTLTIQRTQQEDSAVYLCASSLALYNEQFFGPGTRLTVL.

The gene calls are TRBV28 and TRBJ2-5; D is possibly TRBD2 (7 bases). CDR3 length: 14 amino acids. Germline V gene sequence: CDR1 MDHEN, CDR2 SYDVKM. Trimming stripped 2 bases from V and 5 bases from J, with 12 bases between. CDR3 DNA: TGTGCCAGCAGTTTAATGGGGGGGCGCGAGACCCAGTACTTC. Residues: CASSLMGGRETQYF.

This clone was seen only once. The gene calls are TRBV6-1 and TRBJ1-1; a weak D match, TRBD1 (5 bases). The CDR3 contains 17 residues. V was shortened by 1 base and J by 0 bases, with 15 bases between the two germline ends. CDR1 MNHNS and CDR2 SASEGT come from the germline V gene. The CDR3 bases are TGTGCCAGCAGTGAAGGGGTGGGGGGAACTTTGAACACTGAAGCTTTCTTT. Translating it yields CASSEGVGGTLNTEAFF.